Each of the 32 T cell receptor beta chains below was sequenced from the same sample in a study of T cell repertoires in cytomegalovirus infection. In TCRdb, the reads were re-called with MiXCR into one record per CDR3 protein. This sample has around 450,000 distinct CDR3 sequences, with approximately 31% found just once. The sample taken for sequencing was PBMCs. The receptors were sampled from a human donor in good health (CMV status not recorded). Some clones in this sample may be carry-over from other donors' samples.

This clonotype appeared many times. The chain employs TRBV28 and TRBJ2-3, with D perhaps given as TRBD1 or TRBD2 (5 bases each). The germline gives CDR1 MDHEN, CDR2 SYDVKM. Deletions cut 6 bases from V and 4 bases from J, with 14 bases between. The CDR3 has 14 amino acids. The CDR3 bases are TGTGCCAGCAGCCTAAATATGGGGGCAGATACGCAGTATTTT. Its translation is CASSLNMGADTQYF.

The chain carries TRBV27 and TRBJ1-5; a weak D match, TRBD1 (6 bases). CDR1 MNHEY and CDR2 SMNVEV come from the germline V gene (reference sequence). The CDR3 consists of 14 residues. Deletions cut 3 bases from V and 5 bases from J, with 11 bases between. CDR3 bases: TGTGCCAGCAGTTTTGGGTCAGGGGATCAGCCCCAGCATTTT. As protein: CASSFGSGDQPQHF.

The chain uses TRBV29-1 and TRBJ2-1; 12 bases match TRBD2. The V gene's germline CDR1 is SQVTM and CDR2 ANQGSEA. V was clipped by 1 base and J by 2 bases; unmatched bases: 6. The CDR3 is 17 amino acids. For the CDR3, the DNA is TGCAGCGTTGAAGGACTAGCGGGGGCCGCAACCTACAATGAGCAGTTCTTC. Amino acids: CSVEGLAGAATYNEQFF.

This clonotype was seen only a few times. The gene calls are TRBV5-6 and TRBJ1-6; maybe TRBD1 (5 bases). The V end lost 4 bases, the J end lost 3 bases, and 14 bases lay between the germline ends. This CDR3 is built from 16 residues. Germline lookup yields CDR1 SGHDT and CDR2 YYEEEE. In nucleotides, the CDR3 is TGTGCCAGCAGCGATCGGGCAGGGAACTATAATTCACCCCTCCACTTT. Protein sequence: CASSDRAGNYNSPLHF.

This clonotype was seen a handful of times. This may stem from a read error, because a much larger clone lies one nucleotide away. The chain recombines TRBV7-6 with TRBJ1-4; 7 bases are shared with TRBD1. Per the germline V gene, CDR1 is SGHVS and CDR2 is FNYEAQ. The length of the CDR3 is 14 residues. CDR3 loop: CASSQTGSNDKLFF. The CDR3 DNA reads TGTGCCAGCAGCCAGACAGGGTCTAATGACAAACTGTTTTTT.

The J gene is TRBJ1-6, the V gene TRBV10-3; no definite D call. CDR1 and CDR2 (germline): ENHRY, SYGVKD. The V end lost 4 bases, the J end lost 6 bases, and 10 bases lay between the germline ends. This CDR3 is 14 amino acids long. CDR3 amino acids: CAISGGDPNSPLHF. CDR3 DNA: TGTGCCATCAGTGGGGGAGACCCTAATTCACCCCTCCACTTT.

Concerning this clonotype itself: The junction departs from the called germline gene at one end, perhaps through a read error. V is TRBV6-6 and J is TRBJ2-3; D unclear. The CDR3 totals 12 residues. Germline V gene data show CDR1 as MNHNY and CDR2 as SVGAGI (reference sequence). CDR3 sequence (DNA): TGTCCCAGCAGTGATCTGATTAATACGCAGTATTTT. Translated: CPSSDLINTQYF.

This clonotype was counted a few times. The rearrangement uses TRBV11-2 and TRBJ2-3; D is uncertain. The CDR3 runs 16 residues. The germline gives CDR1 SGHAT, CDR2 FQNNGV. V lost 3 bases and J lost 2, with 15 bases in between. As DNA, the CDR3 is TGTGCCAGCAGCTTTCCCCTAGGAGCTTCCACAGATACGCAGTATTTT. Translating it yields CASSFPLGASTDTQYF.

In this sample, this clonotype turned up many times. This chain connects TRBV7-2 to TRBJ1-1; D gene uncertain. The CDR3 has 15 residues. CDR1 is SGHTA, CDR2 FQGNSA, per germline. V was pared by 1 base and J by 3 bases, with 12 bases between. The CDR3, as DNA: TGTGCCAGCAGCTTAGGTGCCAGAACCGACACTGAAGCTTTCTTT. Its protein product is CASSLGARTDTEAFF. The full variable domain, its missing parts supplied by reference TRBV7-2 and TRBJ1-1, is GAGVSQSPSNKVTEKGKDVELRCDPISGHTALYWYRQSLGQGLEFLIYFQGNSAPDKSGLPSDRFSAERTGGSVSTLTIQRTQQEDSAVYLCASSLGARTDTEAFFGQGTRLTVV.

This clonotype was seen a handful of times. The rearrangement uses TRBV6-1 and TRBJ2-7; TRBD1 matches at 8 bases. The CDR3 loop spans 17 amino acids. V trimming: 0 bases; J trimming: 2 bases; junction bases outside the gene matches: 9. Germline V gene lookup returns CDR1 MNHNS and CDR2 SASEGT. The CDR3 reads CASSEAPAGGGTYEQYF. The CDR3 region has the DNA TGTGCCAGCAGTGAAGCCCCCGCAGGGGGCGGCACCTACGAGCAGTACTTC.

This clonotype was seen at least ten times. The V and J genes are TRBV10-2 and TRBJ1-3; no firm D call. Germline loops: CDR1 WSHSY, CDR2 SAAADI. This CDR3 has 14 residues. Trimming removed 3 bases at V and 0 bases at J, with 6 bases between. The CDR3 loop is CASSDALSGNTIYF. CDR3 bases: TGCGCCAGCAGTGATGCCCTCTCTGGAAACACCATATATTTT.

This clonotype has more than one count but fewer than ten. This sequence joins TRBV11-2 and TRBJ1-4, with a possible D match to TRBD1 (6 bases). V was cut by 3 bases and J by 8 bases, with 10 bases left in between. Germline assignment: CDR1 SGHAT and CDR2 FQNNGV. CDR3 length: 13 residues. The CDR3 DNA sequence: TGTGCCAGCAGCTTCACCGGGACAGAAAAACTGTTTTTT. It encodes CASSFTGTEKLFF.

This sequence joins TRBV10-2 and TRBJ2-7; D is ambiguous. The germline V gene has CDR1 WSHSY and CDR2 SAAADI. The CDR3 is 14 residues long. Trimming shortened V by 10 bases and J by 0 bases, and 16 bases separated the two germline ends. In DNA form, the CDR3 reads TGCGCCACCAGCCACTCCGGTCACTCCTACGAGCAGTACTTC. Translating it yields CATSHSGHSYEQYF.

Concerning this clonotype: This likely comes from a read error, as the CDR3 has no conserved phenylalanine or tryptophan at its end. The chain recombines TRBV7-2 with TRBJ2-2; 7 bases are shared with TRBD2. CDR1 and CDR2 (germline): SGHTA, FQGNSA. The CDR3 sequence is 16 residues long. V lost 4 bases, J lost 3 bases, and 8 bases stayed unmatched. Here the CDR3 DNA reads TGTGCCAGCAGCTCCCTTAGGACTAGATACACCGGGGAGCTGTTTCTT. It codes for CASSSLRTRYTGELFL.

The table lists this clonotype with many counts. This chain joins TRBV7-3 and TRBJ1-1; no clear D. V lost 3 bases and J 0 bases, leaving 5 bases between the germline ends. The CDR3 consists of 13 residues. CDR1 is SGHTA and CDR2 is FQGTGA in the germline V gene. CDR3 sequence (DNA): TGTGCCAGCAGCTTCCAGGTGAACACTGAAGCTTTCTTT. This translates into CASSFQVNTEAFF.

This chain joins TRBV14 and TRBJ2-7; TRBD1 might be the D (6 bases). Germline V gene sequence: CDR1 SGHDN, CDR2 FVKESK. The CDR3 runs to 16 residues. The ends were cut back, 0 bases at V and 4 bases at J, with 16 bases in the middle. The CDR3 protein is CASSQDQGSEQYEQYF. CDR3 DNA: TGTGCCAGCAGCCAAGATCAGGGGTCGGAACAATACGAGCAGTACTTC.

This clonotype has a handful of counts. CDR3 nucleotides: TGTGCCAGCAGTTGGTTGGGGGCGGAGACCCAGTACTTC. This translates into CASSWLGAETQYF. The rearrangement joins TRBV12-3 or TRBV12-4 to TRBJ2-5; TRBD1 might be the D (6 bases). V was trimmed by 4 bases and J by 5 bases, leaving 11 bases between them. The CDR3 consists of 13 residues.

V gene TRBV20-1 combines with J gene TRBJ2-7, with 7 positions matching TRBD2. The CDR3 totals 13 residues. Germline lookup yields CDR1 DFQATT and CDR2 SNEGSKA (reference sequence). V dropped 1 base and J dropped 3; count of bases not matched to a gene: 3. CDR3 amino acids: CSARGLADYEQYF. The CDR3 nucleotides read TGCAGTGCTAGAGGGCTAGCGGACTACGAGCAGTACTTC.

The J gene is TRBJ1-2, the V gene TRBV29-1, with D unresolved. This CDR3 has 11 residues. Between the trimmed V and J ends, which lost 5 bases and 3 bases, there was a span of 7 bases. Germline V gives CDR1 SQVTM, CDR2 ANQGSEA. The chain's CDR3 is CSVPADYGYTF. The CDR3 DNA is TGCAGCGTTCCAGCAGACTATGGCTACACCTTC.

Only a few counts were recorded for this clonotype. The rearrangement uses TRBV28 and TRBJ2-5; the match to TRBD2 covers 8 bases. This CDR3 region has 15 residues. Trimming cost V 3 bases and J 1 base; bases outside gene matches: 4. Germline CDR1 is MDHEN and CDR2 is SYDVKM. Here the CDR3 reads CASSFSGGAQETQYF. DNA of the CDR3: TGTGCCAGCAGTTTTTCCGGGGGGGCCCAAGAGACCCAGTACTTC.

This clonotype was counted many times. CDR3 residues: CASSLVGHSTDTQYF. The CDR3 DNA sequence: TGTGCCAGCAGCTTAGTGGGCCATAGCACAGATACGCAGTATTTT. The rearrangement links TRBV7-2 to TRBJ2-3; D gene ambiguous. The CDR3 runs 15 residues. Deletions cut 1 base from V and 0 bases from J, with 8 bases between. The V gene's germline CDR1 is SGHTA and CDR2 FQGNSA.

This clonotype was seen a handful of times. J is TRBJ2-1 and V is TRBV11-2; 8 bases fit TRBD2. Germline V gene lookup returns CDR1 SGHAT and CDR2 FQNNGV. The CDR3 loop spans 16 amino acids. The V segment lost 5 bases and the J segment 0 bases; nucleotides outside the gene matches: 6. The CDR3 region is CASSPGGGLSYNEQFF. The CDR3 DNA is TGTGCCAGCAGCCCCGGCGGGGGGCTCTCCTACAATGAGCAGTTCTTC.

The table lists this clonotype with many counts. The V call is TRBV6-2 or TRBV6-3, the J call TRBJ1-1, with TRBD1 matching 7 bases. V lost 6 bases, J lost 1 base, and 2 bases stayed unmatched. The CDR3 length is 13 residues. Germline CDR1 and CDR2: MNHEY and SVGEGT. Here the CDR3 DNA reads TGTGCCAGCAGCCAGGGGGAGAACACTGAAGCTTTCTTT. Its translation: CASSQGENTEAFF.

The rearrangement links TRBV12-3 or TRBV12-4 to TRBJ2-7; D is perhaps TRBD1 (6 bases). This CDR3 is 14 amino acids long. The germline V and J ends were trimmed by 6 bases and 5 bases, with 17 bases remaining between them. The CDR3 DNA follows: TGTGCCAGCAGCTTGGCCAGGGGTTCCCACGAGCAGTACTTC. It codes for CASSLARGSHEQYF.

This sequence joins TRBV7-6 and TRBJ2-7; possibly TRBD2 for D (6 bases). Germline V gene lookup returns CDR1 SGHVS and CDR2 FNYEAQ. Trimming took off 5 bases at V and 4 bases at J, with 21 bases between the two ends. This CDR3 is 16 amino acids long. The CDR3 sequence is CASSHGTGSVVYEQYF. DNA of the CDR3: TGTGCCAGCAGCCATGGGACCGGGAGCGTCGTGTACGAGCAGTACTTC. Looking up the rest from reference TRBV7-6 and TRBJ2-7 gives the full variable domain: GAGVSQSPRYKVTKRGQDVALRCDPISGHVSLYWYRQALGQGPEFLTYFNYEAQQDKSGLPNDRFSAERPEGSISTLTIQRTEQRDSAMYRCASSHGTGSVVYEQYFGPGTRLTVT.

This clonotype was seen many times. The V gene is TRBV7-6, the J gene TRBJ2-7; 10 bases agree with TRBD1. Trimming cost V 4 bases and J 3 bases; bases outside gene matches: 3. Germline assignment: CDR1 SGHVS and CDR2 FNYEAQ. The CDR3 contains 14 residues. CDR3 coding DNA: TGTGCCAGCAGCTCCCGGACAGGGGGCTACGAGCAGTACTTC. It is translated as CASSSRTGGYEQYF.

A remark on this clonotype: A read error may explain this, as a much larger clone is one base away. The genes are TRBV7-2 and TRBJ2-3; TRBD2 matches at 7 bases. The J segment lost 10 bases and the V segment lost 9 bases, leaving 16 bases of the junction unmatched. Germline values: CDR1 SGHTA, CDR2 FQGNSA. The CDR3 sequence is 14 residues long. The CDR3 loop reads CASYAGRAGSAQYF. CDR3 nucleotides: TGTGCCAGTTACGCGGGGAGGGCCGGGAGTGCGCAGTATTTT.

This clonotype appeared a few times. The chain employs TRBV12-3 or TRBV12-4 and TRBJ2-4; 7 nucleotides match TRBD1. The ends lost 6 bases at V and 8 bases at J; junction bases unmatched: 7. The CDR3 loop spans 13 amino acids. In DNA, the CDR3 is TGTGCCAGCAGGGTACAGGGGTGGGACATTCAGTACTTC. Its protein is CASRVQGWDIQYF.

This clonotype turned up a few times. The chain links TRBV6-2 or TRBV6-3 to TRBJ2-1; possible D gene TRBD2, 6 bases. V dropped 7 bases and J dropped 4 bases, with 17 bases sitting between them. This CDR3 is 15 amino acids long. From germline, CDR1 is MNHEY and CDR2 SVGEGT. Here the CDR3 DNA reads TGTGCCAGCACCCGACGGAGTAGCGGATACAATGAGCAGTTCTTC. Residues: CASTRRSSGYNEQFF.

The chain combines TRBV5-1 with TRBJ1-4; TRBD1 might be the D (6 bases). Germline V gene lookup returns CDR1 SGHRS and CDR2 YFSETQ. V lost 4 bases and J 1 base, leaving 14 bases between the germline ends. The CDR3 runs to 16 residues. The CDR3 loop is CASSMGTLETNEKLFF. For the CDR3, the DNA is TGCGCCAGCAGCATGGGGACACTAGAAACTAATGAAAAACTGTTTTTT.

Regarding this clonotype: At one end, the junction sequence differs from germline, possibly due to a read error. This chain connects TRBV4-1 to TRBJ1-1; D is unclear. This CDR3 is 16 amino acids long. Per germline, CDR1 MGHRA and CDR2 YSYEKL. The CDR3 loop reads CASSPNNAGLVTEVFF. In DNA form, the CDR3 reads TGCGCCAGCAGCCCTAATAATGCTGGGTTAGTCACTGAAGTTTTCTTT.

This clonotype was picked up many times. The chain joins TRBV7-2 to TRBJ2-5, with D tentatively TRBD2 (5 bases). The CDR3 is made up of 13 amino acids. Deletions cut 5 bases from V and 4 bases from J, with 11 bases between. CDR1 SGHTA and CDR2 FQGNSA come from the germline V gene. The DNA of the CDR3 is TGTGCCAGCAGCCCGAGGGTCGGAGAGACCCAGTACTTC. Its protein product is CASSPRVGETQYF.